This T cell receptor (beta chain) was captured by sequencing in a study of shared clonotypes between healthy human individuals. Study summary: Donors, aged 18 to 49, were a couple of women and three men.

Genomic DNA of each subset was evenly split across several immunoSEQ plates. The authors sequenced unsorted PBMC DNA on ten immunoSEQ deep assay plates. As handled by the study authors: Owing to the provision of junction-only sequences devoid of quality scores by immunoSEQ, filtering differed. The data were produced by immunoSEQ multiplex PCR, yet TCRdb's version contains in-frame clones alone and is incomplete. From that table come the V and J calls and clone size; the DNA was used to work out D and trimming. In the table there are roughly 500,000 clones, over 70% of which are singletons. This TCR derives from a woman aged 40 to 55 in good health. Some clones in this sample may be carry-over from other donors' samples. The material sequenced was PBMCs.

CDR3 in amino acids: CARGTGNEKLFF. CDR3 bases: TGCGCCAGGGGTACGGGTAATGAAAAACTGTTTTTT. The V gene is TRBV5-1, the J gene TRBJ1-4, with no clear D. Germline V CDR1 and CDR2: SGHRS, YFSETQ. The CDR3 contains 12 residues. V was cut by 8 bases and J by 4 bases, with 9 bases left in between.